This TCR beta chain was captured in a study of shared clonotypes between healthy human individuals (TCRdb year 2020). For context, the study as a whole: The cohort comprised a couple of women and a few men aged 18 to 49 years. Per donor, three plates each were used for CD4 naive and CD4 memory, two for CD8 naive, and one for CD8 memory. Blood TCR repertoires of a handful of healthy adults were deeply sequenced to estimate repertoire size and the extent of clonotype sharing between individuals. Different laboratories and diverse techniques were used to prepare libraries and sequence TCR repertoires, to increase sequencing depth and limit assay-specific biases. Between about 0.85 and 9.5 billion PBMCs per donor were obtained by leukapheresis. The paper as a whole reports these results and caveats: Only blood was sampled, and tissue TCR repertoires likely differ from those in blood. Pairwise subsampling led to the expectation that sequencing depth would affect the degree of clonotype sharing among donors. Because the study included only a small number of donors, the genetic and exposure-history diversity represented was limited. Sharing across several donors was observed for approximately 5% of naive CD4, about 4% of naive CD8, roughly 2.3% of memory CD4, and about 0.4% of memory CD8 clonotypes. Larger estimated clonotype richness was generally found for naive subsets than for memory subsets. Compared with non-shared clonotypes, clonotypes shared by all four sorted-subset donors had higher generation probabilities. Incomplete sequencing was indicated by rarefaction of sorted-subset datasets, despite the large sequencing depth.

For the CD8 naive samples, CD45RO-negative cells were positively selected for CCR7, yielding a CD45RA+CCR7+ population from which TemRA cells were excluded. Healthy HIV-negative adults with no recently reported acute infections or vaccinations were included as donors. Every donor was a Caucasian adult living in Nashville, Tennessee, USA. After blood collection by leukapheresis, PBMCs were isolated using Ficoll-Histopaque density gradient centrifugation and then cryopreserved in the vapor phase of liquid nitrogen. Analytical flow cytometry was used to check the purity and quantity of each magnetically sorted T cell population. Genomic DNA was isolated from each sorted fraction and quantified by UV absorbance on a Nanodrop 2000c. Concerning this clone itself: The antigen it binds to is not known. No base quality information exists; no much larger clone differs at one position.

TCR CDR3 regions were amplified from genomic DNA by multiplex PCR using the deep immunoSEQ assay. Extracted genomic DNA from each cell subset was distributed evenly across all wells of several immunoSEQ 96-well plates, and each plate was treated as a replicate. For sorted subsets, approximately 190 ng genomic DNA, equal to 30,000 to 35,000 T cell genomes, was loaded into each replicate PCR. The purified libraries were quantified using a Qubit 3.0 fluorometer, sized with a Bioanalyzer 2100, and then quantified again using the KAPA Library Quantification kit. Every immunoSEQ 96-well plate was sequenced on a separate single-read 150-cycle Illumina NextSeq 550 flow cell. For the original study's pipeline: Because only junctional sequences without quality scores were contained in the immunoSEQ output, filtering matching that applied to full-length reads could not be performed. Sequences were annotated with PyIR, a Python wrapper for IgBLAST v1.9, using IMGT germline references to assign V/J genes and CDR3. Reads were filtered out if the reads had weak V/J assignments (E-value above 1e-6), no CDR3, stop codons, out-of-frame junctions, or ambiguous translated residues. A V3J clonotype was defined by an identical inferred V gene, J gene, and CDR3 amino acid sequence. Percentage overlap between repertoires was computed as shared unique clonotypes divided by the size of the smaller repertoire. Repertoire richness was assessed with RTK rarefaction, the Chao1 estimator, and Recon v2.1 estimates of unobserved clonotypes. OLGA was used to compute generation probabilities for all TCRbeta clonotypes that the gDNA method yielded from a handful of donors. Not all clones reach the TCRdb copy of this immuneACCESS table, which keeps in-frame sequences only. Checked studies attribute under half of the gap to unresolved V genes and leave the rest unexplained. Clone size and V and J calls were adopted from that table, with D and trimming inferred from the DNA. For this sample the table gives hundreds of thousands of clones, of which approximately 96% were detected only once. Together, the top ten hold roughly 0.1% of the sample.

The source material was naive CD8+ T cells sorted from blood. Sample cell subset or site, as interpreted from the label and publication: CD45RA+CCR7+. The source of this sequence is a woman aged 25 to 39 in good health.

The CDR3 corresponds to CASSPDRGGPETQYF. The DNA is TGTGCCAGCTCACCGGACAGGGGAGGGCCAGAGACCCAGTACTTC. Rearrangement joined TRBV18 to TRBJ2-5, with 9 bases matching TRBD1. Inclusive of the bounding cysteine and phenylalanine, the CDR3 is 15 residues long. Just the 45-base CDR3 DNA is kept, in frame starting at base 1. The germline V gene encodes CDR1 KGHSH and CDR2 LQKENI. Ends trimmed: V by 3 bases, J by 4 bases; bases unmatched to a gene: 6.